Listed here are 2 T cell receptor beta chains from one sample, sequenced in a study of blood T cell repertoires in COVID-19 (TCRdb year 2020). The library was produced with the immunoSEQ multiplex PCR assay. TCRdb holds this immuneACCESS table with in-frame rearrangements only. Some clones are missing; in checked studies, unresolved V genes explain under half, and the rest has no known cause. Recorded for this sample are about 34,000 clones; 80% of them occurred a single time. Together, the top ten hold under 35% of the sample. Sequencing was done on a sample of peripheral blood. All receptors derive from a man aged 80 or over with acute or convalescent COVID-19.

The chain has TRBV30 and TRBJ2-2; 7 bases are shared with TRBD2. V lost 5 bases, J lost 7 bases, and 1 base stayed unmatched. This CDR3 has 11 amino acids. Germline V gives CDR1 GTSNPN, CDR2 SVGIG (reference sequence). This CDR3 reads CAWRGDGELFF. The CDR3 DNA reads TGTGCCTGGCGGGGGGACGGGGAGCTGTTTTTT.

This chain connects TRBV18 to TRBJ2-7; 7 nucleotides line up with TRBD1. CDR1 is KGHSH, CDR2 LQKENI, per germline. This CDR3 is 15 amino acids long. J lost 5 bases, V lost 1 base, and 8 bases had no gene match. CDR3 loop: CASSPQGAWVNEQYF. For the CDR3, the DNA is TGTGCCAGCTCACCACAGGGGGCGTGGGTCAACGAGCAGTACTTC.